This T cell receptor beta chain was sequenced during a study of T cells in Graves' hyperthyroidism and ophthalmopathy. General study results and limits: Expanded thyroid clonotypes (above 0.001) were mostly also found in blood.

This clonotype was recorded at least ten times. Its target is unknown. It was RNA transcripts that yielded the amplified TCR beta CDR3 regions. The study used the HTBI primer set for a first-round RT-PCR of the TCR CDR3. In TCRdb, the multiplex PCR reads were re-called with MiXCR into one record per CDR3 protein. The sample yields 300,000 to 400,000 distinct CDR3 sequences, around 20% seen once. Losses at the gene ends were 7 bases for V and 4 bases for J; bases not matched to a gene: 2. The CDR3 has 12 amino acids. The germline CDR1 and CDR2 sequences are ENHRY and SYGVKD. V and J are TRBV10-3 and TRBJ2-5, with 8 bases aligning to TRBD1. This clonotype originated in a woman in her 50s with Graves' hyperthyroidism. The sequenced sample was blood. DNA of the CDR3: TGTGCCATCAATGGACAGGGAGAGACCCAGTACTTC. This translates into CAINGQGETQYF.